These 24 T cell receptor beta chains share one sample of origin, sequenced in a study of T cells in localized non-small cell lung cancer. Produced via immunoSEQ multiplex PCR; TCRdb's table is partial and in-frame only. The top ten clones hold roughly 10% of a sample with about 37,000 clones, 85% to 95% of them seen once. The sample consisted of peripheral blood mononuclear cells, taken before any cancer treatment. The receptors were gathered from a female donor at least 60 years old with stage II lung adenocarcinoma.

The genes are TRBV4-3 and TRBJ1-2; TRBD1 agrees at 8 bases. V was pared by 4 bases and J by 4 bases, with 8 bases of the junction left unmatched. This CDR3 has 15 residues. Germline CDR1 reads LGHNA; CDR2 reads YSLEER. CDR3 sequence reads: CASSPGTGAFYGYTF. CDR3 coding DNA: TGCGCCAGCAGCCCCGGGACAGGAGCATTCTATGGCTACACCTTC.

V and J are TRBV28 and TRBJ2-2; possibly TRBD2 for D (6 bases). V lost 3 bases, J lost 5 bases, and 7 bases lay in between. CDR3 length: 13 residues. From germline, CDR1 is MDHEN and CDR2 SYDVKM. The CDR3 sequence is CASSLGRTGELFF. The CDR3 coding sequence is TGTGCCAGCAGTTTGGGGAGGACCGGGGAGCTGTTTTTT.

The V call is TRBV5-1, the J call TRBJ2-3; 8 positions agree with TRBD2. V was pared by 2 bases and J by 1 base, with 6 bases of the junction left unmatched. Germline assignment: CDR1 SGHRS and CDR2 YFSETQ. This CDR3 region has 16 residues. This CDR3 is CASSLFPAGGTDTQYF. The CDR3 coding sequence is TGCGCCAGCAGCTTATTCCCAGCGGGAGGCACAGATACGCAGTATTTT. Combining the CDR3 with reference TRBV5-1 and TRBJ2-3 gives the whole variable domain KAGVTQTPRYLIKTRGQQVTLSCSPISGHRSVSWYQQTPGQGLQFLFEYFSETQRNKGNFPGRFSGRQFSNSRSEMNVSTLELGDSALYLCASSLFPAGGTDTQYFGPGTRLTVL.

This chain links TRBV19 with TRBJ1-4, with D hard to call. The ends were cut back, 5 bases at V and 8 bases at J, with 15 bases in the middle. The CDR3 extends over 14 amino acids. Germline CDR1 LNHDA, CDR2 SQIVND (reference sequence). CDR3 amino acids: CASSSMAVGEKLFF. Written as DNA, the CDR3 is TGTGCCAGTAGTTCCATGGCAGTCGGAGAAAAACTGTTTTTT.

The J gene is TRBJ1-1, the V gene TRBV19; tentative D call: TRBD1 (5 bases). CDR1 and CDR2 (germline): LNHDA, SQIVND (reference sequence). V gave up 1 base and J gave up 10 bases, with 13 bases separating them. The CDR3 loop spans 13 amino acids. CDR3 protein: CASSIVGAGRAFF. The DNA for the CDR3 is TGTGCCAGTAGTATAGTAGGGGCAGGGCGAGCTTTCTTT.

The chain uses TRBV6-1 and TRBJ1-1; the D gene is possibly TRBD1 (6 bases). Germline values: CDR1 MNHNS, CDR2 SASEGT. The CDR3 spans 14 residues. Deletions cut 4 bases from V and 4 bases from J, with 13 bases between. The chain's CDR3 is CASSVGGEGTEAFF. The CDR3 DNA sequence: TGTGCCAGCAGTGTAGGGGGGGAGGGCACTGAAGCTTTCTTT.

The chain is built from TRBV7-9 and TRBJ2-3; 11 nucleotides match TRBD2. The germline V gene has CDR1 SEHNR and CDR2 FQNEAQ (reference sequence). The CDR3 spans 17 residues. Trimming took 7 bases from V and 5 from J; bases not matched to a gene: 14. Here the CDR3 DNA reads TGTGCCAGCACCTGGGCAGCTACTAGCGGGAGTCGAGATACGCAGTATTTT. It codes for CASTWAATSGSRDTQYF. The variable domain in full, with the rest retrieved from reference TRBV7-9 and TRBJ2-3, is DTGVSQNPRHKITKRGQNVTFRCDPISEHNRLYWYRQTLGQGPEFLTYFQNEAQLEKSRLLSDRFSAERPKGSFSTLEIQRTEQGDSAMYLCASTWAATSGSRDTQYFGPGTRLTVL.

The rearrangement joins TRBV19 to TRBJ1-1; D gene uncertain. CDR3 size: 14 residues. V was cut by 2 bases and J by 0 bases, with 7 bases left in between. The V gene's germline CDR1 is LNHDA and CDR2 SQIVND (reference sequence). CDR3 nucleotides: TGTGCCAGTAGTATACGCGGGATGAACACTGAAGCTTTCTTT. Encoded protein: CASSIRGMNTEAFF.

The V gene is TRBV27, the J gene TRBJ2-5; D is unclear. The CDR3 contains 14 residues. Trimming removed 5 bases from V and 1 base from J, with 11 bases in between. Germline CDR1 reads MNHEY; CDR2 reads SMNVEV (reference sequence). The CDR3 region is CASSPLAPQETQYF. CDR3 DNA: TGTGCCAGCAGTCCCTTGGCTCCCCAAGAGACCCAGTACTTC.

The V and J genes are TRBV6-5 and TRBJ1-5; no reliable D call. In germline, CDR1 is MNHEY, CDR2 SVGAGI. V was clipped by 0 bases and J by 3 bases, with 3 bases between them. The CDR3 has 13 residues. The CDR3 sequence: CASSYSDNQPQHF. CDR3 nucleotides: TGTGCCAGCAGTTACTCGGACAATCAGCCCCAGCATTTT.

The chain carries TRBV21-1 and TRBJ2-3; the D call of TRBD1 is as the table states it, not checked on the DNA. TRBV21-1 is an annotated pseudogene. The CDR3 has 13 residues. CDR3 nucleotides: TGTGCCAGCAGCGCTCGAAGGGGGGATACGCAGTATTTT. Encoded protein: CASSARRGDTQYF.

This chain links TRBV4-2 with TRBJ2-5, with 8 bases matching TRBD1. The CDR3 is 15 residues long. V was pared by 1 base and J by 5 bases, with 6 bases of the junction left unmatched. Germline V gene data show CDR1 as LGHNA and CDR2 as YNFKEQ. The CDR3 DNA is TGTGCCAGCAGCCAAGCTCCGACAGGGGATGAGACCCAGTACTTC. The encoded protein is CASSQAPTGDETQYF.

This clone occurred a few times. V and J are TRBV4-3 and TRBJ1-3; D uncertain. The germline V gene encodes CDR1 LGHNA and CDR2 YSLEER. The CDR3 runs to 18 residues. V was cut by 2 bases and J by 0 bases, with 17 bases left in between. The CDR3 region is CASSQTAPRSSSGNTIYF. As DNA, the CDR3 is TGCGCCAGCAGCCAAACAGCACCCAGGTCCTCCTCTGGAAACACCATATATTTT.

The V and J genes are TRBV7-7 and TRBJ1-1; D remains unclear. The CDR3 has 13 residues. V gave up 1 base and J gave up 1 base, with 4 bases separating them. From germline, CDR1 is SSHAT and CDR2 FNYEAQ (reference sequence). DNA of the CDR3: TGTGCCAGCAGCTTAGGACAGAACACTGAAGCTTTCTTT. As protein: CASSLGQNTEAFF.

V and J are TRBV29-1 and TRBJ1-1, with D uncertain. CDR3 length: 14 residues. Germline loops: CDR1 SQVTM, CDR2 ANQGSEA. V was pared by 7 bases and J by 4 bases, with 19 bases between. The CDR3 DNA follows: TGCAGCGCCACCGCGAAGGGAGGAGGCACTGAAGCTTTCTTT. This sequence encodes CSATAKGGGTEAFF.

This chain joins TRBV9 and TRBJ2-7; 11 nucleotides match TRBD2. Per the germline V gene, CDR1 is SGDLS and CDR2 is YYNGEE. After removal of 4 bases from V and 6 bases from J, the junction contained 9 bases not matched to a gene. This CDR3 spans 15 amino acids. CDR3 in DNA: TGTGCCAGCAGCTCTCGTAGCGGGAGGGCCGGCGAGCAGTACTTC. Its translation is CASSSRSGRAGEQYF.

This clone appeared once. The chain recombines TRBV27 with TRBJ1-3; maybe TRBD1 (5 bases). Trimming removed 6 bases at V and 2 bases at J, with 8 bases between. Germline V gene lookup returns CDR1 MNHEY and CDR2 SMNVEV (reference sequence). This CDR3 has 13 residues. This CDR3 is CASRGTAGNTIYF. CDR3 DNA: TGTGCCAGCAGAGGGACCGCTGGAAACACCATATATTTT.

The chain recombines TRBV30 with TRBJ2-3, with 8 bases aligning to TRBD1. CDR3 size: 14 residues. The V gene end was trimmed by 1 base and the J gene end by 1 base; junction bases not matched to a gene: 1. CDR1 and CDR2 from the germline V gene are GTSNPN and SVGIG (reference sequence). The CDR3 coding sequence is TGTGCCTGGAGTGGGGGACAGGGCACAGATACGCAGTATTTT. Translation gives CAWSGGQGTDTQYF. The complete variable domain, with remaining parts taken from reference TRBV30 and TRBJ2-3, reads SQTIHQWPATLVQPVGSPLSLECTVEGTSNPNLYWYRQAAGRGLQLLFYSVGIGQISSEVPQNLSASRPQDRQFILSSKKLLLSDSGFYLCAWSGGQGTDTQYFGPGTRLTVL.

This rearrangement joins TRBV19 to TRBJ1-1; 7 bases map to TRBD1. The germline gives CDR1 LNHDA, CDR2 SQIVND (reference sequence). This CDR3 contains 15 residues. With 5 bases clipped from V and 2 bases from J, the junction kept 8 bases outside the gene matches. The CDR3 is CASSVRQGRNTEAFF. CDR3 nucleotide sequence: TGTGCCAGTAGTGTGCGACAGGGAAGAAACACTGAAGCTTTCTTT.

The chain combines TRBV13 with TRBJ1-4, with 8 bases matching TRBD1. Germline V gene sequence: CDR1 PRHDT, CDR2 FYEKMQ (reference sequence). The ends lost 6 bases at V and 8 bases at J; junction bases unmatched: 11. This CDR3 is 15 amino acids long. The CDR3 loop is CASSDQGASVEKLFF. CDR3 nucleotide sequence: TGTGCCAGCAGTGATCAGGGGGCTTCGGTGGAAAAACTGTTTTTT.

The rearrangement links TRBV29-1 to TRBJ2-1; the D is unclear. Germline lookup yields CDR1 SQVTM and CDR2 ANQGSEA. V shed 4 bases and J shed 9 bases, with 10 bases lying between them. The CDR3 totals 11 residues. This chain's CDR3 is CSVADSSEQFF. The CDR3 region has the DNA TGCAGCGTTGCCGATTCGAGTGAGCAGTTCTTC.

The V call is TRBV19, the J call TRBJ1-5; D call uncertain. This CDR3 is built from 12 residues. V shed 3 bases and J shed 9 bases, with 9 bases lying between them. CDR1 and CDR2 from the germline V gene are LNHDA and SQIVND (reference sequence). This CDR3 reads CASSMSGRPQHF. For the CDR3, the DNA is TGTGCCAGTAGTATGTCCGGACGGCCCCAGCATTTT.

The chain is built from TRBV7-9 and TRBJ2-5; the match to TRBD1 covers 8 bases. CDR1 and CDR2 from the germline V gene are SEHNR and FQNEAQ (reference sequence). V gave up 6 bases and J gave up 9 bases; unmatched junction bases: 6. This CDR3 has 12 residues. The CDR3 region is CASRSDRASQYF. The CDR3, as DNA: TGTGCCAGCAGATCGGACAGGGCTTCCCAGTACTTC.

V usage is TRBV7-2 and J usage is TRBJ2-5; 10 bases line up with TRBD1. The germline gives CDR1 SGHTA, CDR2 FQGNSA. The V gene end was trimmed by 2 bases and the J gene end by 4 bases; junction bases not matched to a gene: 7. This CDR3 has 16 residues. Here the CDR3 reads CASSLPTGGLGETQYF. The CDR3 nucleotides read TGTGCCAGCAGCTTACCGACAGGGGGCCTAGGAGAGACCCAGTACTTC.